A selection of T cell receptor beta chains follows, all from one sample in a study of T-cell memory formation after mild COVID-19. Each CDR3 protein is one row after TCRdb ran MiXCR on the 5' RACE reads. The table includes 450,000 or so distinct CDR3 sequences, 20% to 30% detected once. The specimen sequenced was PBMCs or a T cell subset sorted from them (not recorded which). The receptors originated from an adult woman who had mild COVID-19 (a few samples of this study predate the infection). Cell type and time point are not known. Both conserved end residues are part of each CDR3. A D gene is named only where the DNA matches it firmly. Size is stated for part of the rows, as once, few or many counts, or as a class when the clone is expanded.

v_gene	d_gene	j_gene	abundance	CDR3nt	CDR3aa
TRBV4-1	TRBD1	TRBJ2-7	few	TGCGCCAGCAGCCAAGGGGTCTGGACAGGGCTGGGGGAGCAGTACTTC	CASSQGVWTGLGEQYF
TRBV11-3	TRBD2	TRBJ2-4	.	TGTGCCAGCAGCCCCGGGCTAGCGGGAGTTTGGGAAAACATTCAGTACTTC	CASSPGLAGVWENIQYF
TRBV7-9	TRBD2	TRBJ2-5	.	TGTGCCAGCAGCCCGATCGGACTAGCGGGAAGGGAGACCCAGTACTTC	CASSPIGLAGRETQYF
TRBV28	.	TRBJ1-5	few	TGTGCCAGCAGTTCGCCTACGGACAGCTTTAATCAGCCCCAGCATTTT	CASSSPTDSFNQPQHF
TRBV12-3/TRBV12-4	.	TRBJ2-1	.	TGTGCCAGCAGCACTACCGGGACCACCTACAATGAGCAGTTCTTC	CASSTTGTTYNEQFF
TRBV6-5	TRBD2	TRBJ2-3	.	TGTGCCAGCAGCACCCGAGGACTAGCGGGAGAGCGAGATACGCAGTATTTT	CASSTRGLAGERDTQYF
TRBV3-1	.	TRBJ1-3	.	TGTGCCAGCAGCCTCGGACAGGGAAACACCATATATTTT	CASSLGQGNTIYF
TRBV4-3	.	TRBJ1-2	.	TGCGCCAGCAGCCAATCACGGACGGTGAACTATGGCTACACCTTC	CASSQSRTVNYGYTF
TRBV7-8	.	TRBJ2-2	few	TGTGCCAGCAGCTTAGCGAGGGTAGGGAACACCGGGGAGCTGTTTTTT	CASSLARVGNTGELFF
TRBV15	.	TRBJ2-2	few	TGTGCCACCAGCAGGACGGCAGGGGCGACGTCCGGGGAGCTGTTTTTT	CATSRTAGATSGELFF
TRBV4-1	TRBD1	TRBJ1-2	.	TGCGCCAGCAGCCAGGTACAGGGGGTCGACTATGGCTACACCTTC	CASSQVQGVDYGYTF
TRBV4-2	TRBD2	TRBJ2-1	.	TGTGCCAGCAGCCAAGAAACTAGCGGCCGAGAGCAGTTCTTC	CASSQETSGREQFF
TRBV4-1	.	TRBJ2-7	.	TGCGCCAGCAGCCTCTTCCCGCAAGGGCTAGTTGAGCAGTACTTC	CASSLFPQGLVEQYF
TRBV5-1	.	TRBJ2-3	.	TGCGCCAGCAGGCCTACTAGCAGCACAGATACGCAGTATTTT	CASRPTSSTDTQYF
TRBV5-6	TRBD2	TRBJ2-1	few	TGTGCCAGCATGCGGGAGGGTACTTTGGCTTATGAGCAGTTCTTC	CASMREGTLAYEQFF
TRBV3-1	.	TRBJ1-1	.	TGTGCCAGCAGCGTTCTATCGGGGAACACTGAAGCTTTCTTT	CASSVLSGNTEAFF
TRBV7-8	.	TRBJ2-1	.	TGTGCCAGCAGCAAGGGACTCCCTCCGAACAATGAGCAGTTCTTC	CASSKGLPPNNEQFF
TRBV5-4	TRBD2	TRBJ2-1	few	TGTGCCAGCAGCTTGGTCGCTAGCGGGAGACCTCAGCAGTTCTTC	CASSLVASGRPQQFF
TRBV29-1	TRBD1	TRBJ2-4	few	TGCAGCGAAGGACAGGGAGAGGCCAAAAACATTCAGTACTTC	CSEGQGEAKNIQYF
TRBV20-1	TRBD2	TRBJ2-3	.	TGCAGTGCTAGACCCCTACGCGGGAGGGCACTTGGCACAGATACGCAGTATTTT	CSARPLRGRALGTDTQYF
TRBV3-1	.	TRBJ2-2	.	TGTGCCAGTCGCCGGGGCAGTAGTACCGGGGAGCTGTTTTTT	CASRRGSSTGELFF
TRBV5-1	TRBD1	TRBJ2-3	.	TGCGCCAGCAGCTTGGCTCGGACAGGGGTGCCAGATACGCAGTATTTT	CASSLARTGVPDTQYF
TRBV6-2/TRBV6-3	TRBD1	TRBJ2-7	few	TGTGCCAGCAGCCGTCCCGGGACAGGGTCGGGCGAGCAGTACTTC	CASSRPGTGSGEQYF
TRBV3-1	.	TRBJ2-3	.	TGTGCCAGCAGCCAAGATTCCCCAGATACGCAGTATTTT	CASSQDSPDTQYF
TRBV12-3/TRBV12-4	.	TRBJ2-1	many	TGTGCCAGCAGTTTAAAGGTAGGGCCAGGGTACAATGAGCAGTTCTTC	CASSLKVGPGYNEQFF
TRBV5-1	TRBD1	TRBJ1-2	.	TGCGCCAGCAGCCCGTTGACAGGGATGGGCTATGGCTACACCTTC	CASSPLTGMGYGYTF
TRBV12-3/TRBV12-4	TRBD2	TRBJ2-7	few	TGTGCCAGCAGTTTACGGACTAGCGGTTATTCCTACGAGCAGTACTTC	CASSLRTSGYSYEQYF
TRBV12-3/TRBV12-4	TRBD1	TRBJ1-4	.	TGTGCCAGCAGCCCGACAGGGAGTTATGAAAAACTGTTTTTT	CASSPTGSYEKLFF
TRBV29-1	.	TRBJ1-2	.	TGCAGCGTTGAAAGGCAGGGTAGGAGCTATGGCTACACCTTC	CSVERQGRSYGYTF
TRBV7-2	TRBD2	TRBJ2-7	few	TGTGCCAGCAGCTCTACTAGCGGGACTGGCAACGAGCAGTACTTC	CASSSTSGTGNEQYF
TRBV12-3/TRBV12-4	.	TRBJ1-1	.	TGTGCCAGCAGTCCCCCCGTGGACAGTCTGAAGGCTTTCTTT	CASSPPVDSLKAFF
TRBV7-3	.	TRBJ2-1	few	TGTGCCAGCAGCTTAACGGTGTCTAGTTTTAATGAGCAGTTCTTC	CASSLTVSSFNEQFF
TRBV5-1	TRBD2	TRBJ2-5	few	TGCGCCAGCAGCTTGGTTCCGGGACTAGCGGGGTCAGAGCAAGAGACCCAGTACTTC	CASSLVPGLAGSEQETQYF
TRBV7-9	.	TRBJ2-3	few	TGTGCCAGCAGCTTAGACCGCAGGTCCTCTCAGTATTTT	CASSLDRRSSQYF
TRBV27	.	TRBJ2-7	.	TGTGCCAGCAGTCCTAATGACAGGGAGGACGAGCAGTACTTC	CASSPNDREDEQYF
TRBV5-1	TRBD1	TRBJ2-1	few	TGCGCCAGCAGCGGCCGACAGGGGGTATCCTACAATGAGCAGTTCTTC	CASSGRQGVSYNEQFF
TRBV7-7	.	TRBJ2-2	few	TGTGCTAGCAGCTTGCGACCCAACGGTATCGCCGGGGAGCTGTTTTTT	CASSLRPNGIAGELFF
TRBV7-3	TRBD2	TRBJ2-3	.	TGTGCCAGCAGCCCCCGAGGCCTAGCGGAAAGCACAGATACGCAGTATTTT	CASSPRGLAESTDTQYF
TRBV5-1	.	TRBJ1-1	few	TGCGCCAGCAGCTTGTCTACTCTTGGGGGGACGCACGCTTTCTTT	CASSLSTLGGTHAFF
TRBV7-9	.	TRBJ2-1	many	TGTGCCAGCAGTTTACCAGGCAATGAGCAGTTCTTC	CASSLPGNEQFF
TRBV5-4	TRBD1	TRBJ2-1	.	TGTGCCAGCAGCTGGGGACAGGGGACACCGGACCGTGAGCAGTTCTTC	CASSWGQGTPDREQFF
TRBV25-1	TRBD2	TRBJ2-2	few	TGTGCCAGCAGTGAAGAGGCGGGAGGGCCCACCGGGGAGCTGTTTTTT	CASSEEAGGPTGELFF
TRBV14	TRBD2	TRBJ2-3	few	TGTGCCAGCAGCCCGGGACTAGCGGGAGTCTACACAGATACGCAGTATTTT	CASSPGLAGVYTDTQYF
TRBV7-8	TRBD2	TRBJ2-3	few	TGTGCCAGCAGCTCCCCCTACGCGGGGGGTCGCCTAGTTACAGATACGCAGTATTTT	CASSSPYAGGRLVTDTQYF
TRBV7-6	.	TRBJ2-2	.	TGTGCCAGCAGCCCCCAGCGTGGCGGGGTCGGGGAGCTGTTTTTT	CASSPQRGGVGELFF
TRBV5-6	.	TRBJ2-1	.	TGTGCCAGCAGCTTGAACGGCTACAATGAGCAGTTCTTC	CASSLNGYNEQFF
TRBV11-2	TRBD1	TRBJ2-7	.	TGTGCCAGCAGCCGACCGGGACAGGGGGTAGGGAGCGGGCCCTACGAGCAGTACTTC	CASSRPGQGVGSGPYEQYF
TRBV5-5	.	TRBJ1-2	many	TGTGCCAGCAGCTTGGCTGCTTTGAATCTTAACTATGGCTACACCTTC	CASSLAALNLNYGYTF
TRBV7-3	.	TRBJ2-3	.	TGTGCCAGCAGTCAGTTAGCTCCGGACCACTTGTATTTT	CASSQLAPDHLYF